These 7 T cell receptor beta chains were all obtained from the same sample, sequenced in a study of blood T cell repertoires in COVID-19. The method was immunoSEQ multiplex PCR; TCRdb's version includes in-frame clones alone and lacks a portion of them. The data hold roughly 170,000 clones, with about 74% observed a single time. Sequencing was done on a sample of peripheral blood. These receptors were obtained from a woman aged 80 or over with acute or convalescent COVID-19.

The CDR3 protein is CASRSEGGEQYF. CDR3 bases: TGTGCCAGCAGATCAGAAGGAGGCGAGCAGTACTTC. The chain employs TRBV9 and TRBJ2-7, with D perhaps matching TRBD2 (5 bases). CDR1 and CDR2 from the germline V gene are SGDLS and YYNGEE. This CDR3 comprises 12 residues. Deletions cut 5 bases from V and 6 bases from J, with 12 bases between.

The gene calls are TRBV19 and TRBJ2-7, with 8 bases matching TRBD1. J lost 6 bases, V lost 2 bases, and 9 bases had no gene match. CDR1 and CDR2 from the germline V gene are LNHDA and SQIVND (reference sequence). The CDR3 has 15 amino acids. CDR3: CASSILGTGSVEQYF. CDR3 DNA: TGTGCCAGTAGTATACTCGGGACAGGTTCGGTCGAGCAGTACTTC.

This chain connects TRBV6-5 to TRBJ2-5; the match to TRBD1 covers 8 bases. The CDR3 covers 15 residues. Germline loops: CDR1 MNHEY, CDR2 SVGAGI. With 6 bases clipped from V and 5 bases from J, the junction kept 11 bases outside the gene matches. The CDR3 here is CASSRVRQGTETQYF. The CDR3, as DNA: TGTGCCAGCAGCCGAGTTCGACAGGGGACCGAGACCCAGTACTTC.

V is TRBV3-1 (or the pseudogene TRBV3-2) and J is TRBJ2-3; D may be TRBD2 (5 bases). This CDR3 contains 13 residues. The V gene lost 1 base and the J gene lost 5 bases, with 7 bases spanning the gap. Germline V gene sequence: CDR1 LGHDT, CDR2 YNNKEL (reference sequence). The DNA of the CDR3 is TGTGCCAGCAGCCAAGGTCGGGGAGATACGCAGTATTTT. Its protein is CASSQGRGDTQYF.

The rearrangement links TRBV15 to TRBJ1-4; 10 positions agree with TRBD1. CDR1 is LNHNV, CDR2 YYDKDF, per germline (reference sequence). Trimming removed 4 bases from V and 7 bases from J; junction bases left unmatched: 6. The CDR3 loop spans 15 amino acids. The CDR3 DNA reads TGTGCCACCAGCACAGGACAGGGGGAGGGTGAAAAACTGTTTTTT. Protein sequence: CATSTGQGEGEKLFF.

The rearrangement links TRBV19 to TRBJ2-2, with 8 bases aligning to TRBD2. This CDR3 has 14 amino acids. The germline CDR1 and CDR2 sequences are LNHDA and SQIVND (reference sequence). With 7 bases clipped from V and 2 bases from J, the junction kept 3 bases outside the gene matches. The chain's CDR3 is CASKLAVNTGELFF. For the CDR3, the DNA is TGTGCCAGTAAACTAGCGGTTAACACCGGGGAGCTGTTTTTT.

J is TRBJ2-3 and V is TRBV7-2; D is possibly TRBD2 (6 bases). CDR1 and CDR2 from the germline V gene are SGHTA and FQGNSA. This CDR3 has 16 amino acids. V lost 1 base to trimming and J lost 7 bases, with 18 bases between them. The CDR3 DNA is TGTGCCAGCAGCTTAGATTTAGGGACTGTAAAGAATACGCAGTATTTT. The encoded protein is CASSLDLGTVKNTQYF.